These 20 T cell receptor beta chains were all obtained from the same sample, sequenced in a study of shared clonotypes between healthy human individuals. Repertoires were generated with immunoSEQ multiplex PCR, while TCRdb's copy carries only in-frame clones and drops some. The sample holds 2 million to 2.5 million clones; around 95% are singletons and the top ten take 0.1% to 0.15%. Sequenced input: naive CD4+ T cells sorted from blood. As to subset: CD45RA+ positively selected. These receptors came from a man aged 18 to 29 in good health.

The rearrangement uses TRBV7-2 and TRBJ2-1; 9 bases agree with TRBD2. V trimming: 0 bases; J trimming: 0 bases; junction bases outside the gene matches: 3. The CDR3 is 17 amino acids. Per the germline V gene, CDR1 is SGHTA and CDR2 is FQGNSA. CDR3 loop: CASSLASGGPSYNEQFF. The CDR3, as DNA: TGTGCCAGCAGCTTAGCTAGCGGGGGACCCTCCTACAATGAGCAGTTCTTC.

Regarding this clone: At one of its ends the junction is not consistent with the germline gene, which may arise from a read error. The chain uses TRBV6-5 and TRBJ1-6, with no clear D. The germline CDR1 and CDR2 sequences are MNHEY and SVGAGI. The CDR3 loop spans 14 amino acids. Written as DNA, the CDR3 is TGTGCCAGCAGTAACTCCGGGCTTGATTCACCCCTCCACTTT. Protein sequence: CASSNSGLDSPLHF.

The V gene is TRBV4-1, the J gene TRBJ2-5; 7 bases align to TRBD1. This CDR3 is 18 amino acids long. Germline CDR1 is MGHRA and CDR2 is YSYEKL. V gave up 1 base and J gave up 0 bases; unmatched junction bases: 11. CDR3 bases: TGCGCCAGCAGCCAAGCCCTAGGGAAGGGGGCACACCAAGAGACCCAGTACTTC. Protein product: CASSQALGKGAHQETQYF.

The chain employs TRBV7-9 and TRBJ1-2; D is possibly TRBD1 (5 bases). The CDR3 spans 14 residues. Germline loops: CDR1 SEHNR, CDR2 FQNEAQ (reference sequence). V shed 4 bases and J shed 4 bases, with 13 bases lying between them. CDR3 nucleotide sequence: TGTGCCAGCAGCTCCACCCACAGGTTCTATGGCTACACCTTC. Amino acid sequence: CASSSTHRFYGYTF.

This chain uses TRBV18 with TRBJ2-7; 13 bases are shared with TRBD2. The ends lost 6 bases at V and 2 bases at J; junction bases unmatched: 4. Germline values: CDR1 KGHSH, CDR2 LQKENI. This CDR3 spans 15 amino acids. In nucleotides, the CDR3 is TGTGCCAGCTCGGAGGGACTAGCGGGGCCCTACGAGCAGTACTTC. Protein sequence: CASSEGLAGPYEQYF.

This chain links TRBV5-8 with TRBJ2-7; D gene uncertain. The CDR3 is 15 residues long. CDR1 is SGHTS and CDR2 is YDEGEE in the germline V gene. V dropped 2 bases and J dropped 3 bases, with 15 bases sitting between them. This CDR3 reads CASSLGPVGLYEQYF. CDR3 sequence (DNA): TGTGCCAGCAGCTTAGGTCCAGTTGGCCTCTACGAGCAGTACTTC.

The J gene is TRBJ1-1, the V gene TRBV5-1; D remains ambiguous. Trimming removed 0 bases from V and 8 bases from J, with 11 bases in between. There are 13 residues in the CDR3. Germline V gene lookup returns CDR1 SGHRS and CDR2 YFSETQ. The CDR3 DNA follows: TGCGCCAGCAGCTTGGTGGGTCCAACGGAAGCTTTCTTT. Translation gives CASSLVGPTEAFF.

V and J are TRBV7-6 and TRBJ2-3; 12 nucleotides align to TRBD2. V lost 4 bases to trimming and J lost 2 bases; unmatched junction nucleotides: 4. This CDR3 is built from 16 residues. CDR1 and CDR2 (germline): SGHVS, FNYEAQ. CDR3 region: CASSSGLAGTTDTQYF. For the CDR3, the DNA is TGTGCCAGCAGCTCTGGACTAGCGGGGACCACAGATACGCAGTATTTT. The full variable domain, in which reference TRBV7-6 and TRBJ2-3 provide the parts outside the CDR3, is GAGVSQSPRYKVTKRGQDVALRCDPISGHVSLYWYRQALGQGPEFLTYFNYEAQQDKSGLPNDRFSAERPEGSISTLTIQRTEQRDSAMYRCASSSGLAGTTDTQYFGPGTRLTVL.

The V gene is TRBV2, the J gene TRBJ1-2; D is unclear. V was shortened by 6 bases and J by 4 bases, with 15 bases between the two germline ends. The CDR3 spans 14 residues. Germline V CDR1 and CDR2: SNHLY, FYNNEI. In nucleotides, the CDR3 is TGTGCCAGCAGACCTAGTGGCAGACCCTATGGCTACACCTTC. Translation: CASRPSGRPYGYTF. The variable domain in full, completed from reference TRBV2 and TRBJ1-2, reads EPEVTQTPSHQVTQMGQEVILRCVPISNHLYFYWYRQILGQKVEFLVSFYNNEISEKSEIFDDQFSVERPDGSNFTLKIRSTKLEDSAMYFCASRPSGRPYGYTFGSGTRLTVV.

This clone was picked up one time. The V gene is TRBV9, the J gene TRBJ2-2; 7 bases are shared with TRBD2. The CDR3 length is 16 residues. In germline, CDR1 is SGDLS, CDR2 YYNGEE. The V gene end was trimmed by 0 bases and the J gene end by 6 bases; junction bases not matched to a gene: 8. CDR3 sequence (DNA): TGTGCCAGCAGCGTAGCCGGCGGGAGAGGCGCCGGGGAGCTGTTTTTT. Translated: CASSVAGGRGAGELFF.

The chain joins TRBV10-2 to TRBJ2-2, with TRBD1 matching over 7 bases. Trimming cost V 6 bases and J 4 bases; bases outside gene matches: 2. The CDR3 loop spans 13 amino acids. Germline lookup yields CDR1 WSHSY and CDR2 SAAADI. CDR3 protein: CASSPGGTGELFF. The CDR3 DNA follows: TGCGCCAGCAGCCCAGGGGGCACCGGGGAGCTGTTTTTT.

The chain uses TRBV9 and TRBJ2-1, with 13 bases that match TRBD2. Losses at the gene ends were 4 bases for V and 8 bases for J; bases not matched to a gene: 6. Germline values: CDR1 SGDLS, CDR2 YYNGEE. The CDR3 totals 15 residues. As DNA, the CDR3 is TGTGCCAGCAGCCCCACTAGCGGGGGGGCCGATGAGCAGTTCTTC. Its protein product is CASSPTSGGADEQFF.

The chain has TRBV5-1 and TRBJ1-5, with D perhaps TRBD1 (6 bases). In germline, CDR1 is SGHRS, CDR2 YFSETQ. The V end lost 3 bases, the J end lost 4 bases, and 11 bases lay between the germline ends. This CDR3 is 14 amino acids long. CDR3 in DNA: TGCGCCAGCAGCTCGACGACAGGAAATCAGCCCCAGCATTTT. Amino acid sequence: CASSSTTGNQPQHF. The full variable domain, completed using reference TRBV5-1 and TRBJ1-5, is KAGVTQTPRYLIKTRGQQVTLSCSPISGHRSVSWYQQTPGQGLQFLFEYFSETQRNKGNFPGRFSGRQFSNSRSEMNVSTLELGDSALYLCASSSTTGNQPQHFGDGTRLSIL.

The J gene is TRBJ2-3, the V gene TRBV5-1, with D perhaps matching TRBD2 (5 bases). This CDR3 spans 15 amino acids. Germline V gene sequence: CDR1 SGHRS, CDR2 YFSETQ. V was shortened by 0 bases and J by 4 bases, with 12 bases between the two germline ends. The CDR3 sequence: CASSLALGSADTQYF. CDR3 nucleotides: TGCGCCAGCAGCTTGGCTTTAGGTAGCGCAGATACGCAGTATTTT.

This clone was counted once. Distinct nucleotide sequences in the sample also encode this CDR3. The CDR3 coding sequence is TGCGCCAGCAGCCTAGGACAGGGAACTGGAAACACCATATATTTT. Translated: CASSLGQGTGNTIYF. The chain joins TRBV5-1 to TRBJ1-3, with 8 bases that match TRBD1. V shed 4 bases, J shed 2 bases, and the junction held 5 bases outside the gene matches. The CDR3 has 15 residues. Germline CDR1 reads SGHRS; CDR2 reads YFSETQ. The variable domain in full, completed from reference TRBV5-1 and TRBJ1-3, reads KAGVTQTPRYLIKTRGQQVTLSCSPISGHRSVSWYQQTPGQGLQFLFEYFSETQRNKGNFPGRFSGRQFSNSRSEMNVSTLELGDSALYLCASSLGQGTGNTIYFGEGSWLTVV.

Points on this clone: The sample carries other DNA sequences with the same CDR3. V is TRBV2 and J is TRBJ2-5; TRBD2 is a possible D gene (5 bases). This CDR3 is built from 14 residues. The germline V and J ends were trimmed by 2 bases and 3 bases, with 10 bases remaining between them. Germline CDR1 reads SNHLY; CDR2 reads FYNNEI. Written as DNA, the CDR3 is TGTGCCAGCAGTGAACGGACTGTTAAAGAGACCCAGTACTTC. As protein: CASSERTVKETQYF.

The V call is TRBV25-1, the J call TRBJ1-6; D call uncertain. The germline V gene has CDR1 MGHDK and CDR2 SYGVNS. V was trimmed by 1 base and J by 9 bases, leaving 13 bases between them. The CDR3 is made up of 15 amino acids. The CDR3 nucleotides are TGTGCCAGCAGTGAATGGGAGGGCCGGGTTTCACCCCTCCACTTT. Translation gives CASSEWEGRVSPLHF. Combining the CDR3 with reference TRBV25-1 and TRBJ1-6 gives the whole variable domain EADIYQTPRYLVIGTGKKITLECSQTMGHDKMYWYQQDPGMELHLIHYSYGVNSTEKGDLSSESTVSRIRTEHFPLTLESARPSHTSQYLCASSEWEGRVSPLHFGNGTRLTVT.

This chain links TRBV10-3 with TRBJ1-2, with D uncertain. V was clipped by 5 bases and J by 3 bases, with 7 bases between them. The CDR3 runs 12 residues. Germline values: CDR1 ENHRY, CDR2 SYGVKD. The CDR3 nucleotides read TGTGCCATCAGTTCAGTGGACTATGGCTACACCTTC. Its protein product is CAISSVDYGYTF.

The CDR3 DNA follows: TGTGCCAGCAGCCGACAGGGGGATCAGCCCCAGCATTTT. It encodes CASSRQGDQPQHF. J is TRBJ1-5 and V is TRBV6-1, with TRBD1 matching 9 bases. The CDR3 has 13 amino acids. The V segment lost 6 bases and the J segment 5 bases; nucleotides outside the gene matches: 2. The germline gives CDR1 MNHNS, CDR2 SASEGT.

The V call is TRBV5-1, the J call TRBJ2-5, with 7 positions matching TRBD1. The CDR3 has 15 amino acids. V was clipped by 0 bases and J by 5 bases; unmatched bases: 7. The germline V gene has CDR1 SGHRS and CDR2 YFSETQ. The CDR3 region is CASSLGQGPHETQYF. The CDR3 coding sequence is TGCGCCAGCAGCTTGGGACAGGGTCCGCACGAGACCCAGTACTTC.